This T cell receptor beta chain was sequenced during a study of OX40 agonist ivuxolimab in advanced cancers. CDR3 length equals 14 residues. Germline lookup yields CDR1 WSHSY and CDR2 SAAADI. V was cut by 5 bases and J by 6 bases, with 17 bases left in between. The table lists this clone with a few counts. Method: immunoSEQ multiplex PCR; TCRdb's copy keeps in-frame clones and lacks some. Of approximately 74,000 clones listed, 85% to 90% are singletons. This sequence joins TRBV10-2 and TRBJ2-7; no reliable D call. Source: CD4+ or CD8+ T cells sorted from blood, taken in a trial of the OX40 agonist ivuxolimab. This clonotype originated in an adult with an advanced solid tumor such as melanoma, head and neck, liver or kidney cancer. The CDR3 loop is CASSLDKVVSEQYF. The CDR3 coding sequence is TGCGCCAGCAGTTTAGACAAGGTCGTCAGCGAGCAGTACTTC.